The next 22 T cell receptor beta chains were all read from a single sample in a study of cytomegalovirus exposure and HLA in healthy donors. Primers for the PCR totalled 60 Vbeta and 13 Jbeta. Assay used: immunoSEQ multiplex PCR; TCRdb lists only in-frame clones, some missing. The data hold roughly 100,000 clones, with roughly four fifths observed a single time. The sequenced sample consisted of PBMCs. The source is a man aged 50-60 years in good health and CMV-seronegative.

The chain is built from TRBV2 and TRBJ2-5; TRBD2 aligns across 10 bases. CDR1 is SNHLY and CDR2 is FYNNEI in the germline V gene. This CDR3 region has 15 residues. Unmatched junction bases numbered 5, after V lost 3 bases and J lost 4 bases. The CDR3 bases are TGTGCCAGCAGTGACCCCACTAGCGGGGTAGAGACCCAGTACTTC. Its protein product is CASSDPTSGVETQYF.

The rearrangement uses TRBV10-2 and TRBJ2-1; 10 bases match TRBD2. There are 14 residues in the CDR3. The trim removed 5 bases at V and 7 bases at J, leaving 5 bases unmatched. Germline values: CDR1 WSHSY, CDR2 SAAADI. CDR3 coding DNA: TGCGCCAGCAGTAGAACTAGCGGGGCTAATGAGCAGTTCTTC. The encoded protein is CASSRTSGANEQFF.

The chain has TRBV4-3 and TRBJ2-3, with D tentatively TRBD1 (5 bases). V was shortened by 0 bases and J by 4 bases, with 17 bases between the two germline ends. This CDR3 has 17 residues. In germline, CDR1 is LGHNA, CDR2 YSLEER. Here the CDR3 reads CASSQDTLGASADTQYF. DNA of the CDR3: TGCGCCAGCAGCCAAGATACCCTAGGGGCTTCGGCAGATACGCAGTATTTT.

This chain links TRBV11-2 with TRBJ1-1, with a tentative D call TRBD1 (6 bases). Trimming took off 2 bases at V and 1 base at J, with 20 bases between the two ends. The germline CDR1 and CDR2 sequences are SGHAT and FQNNGV. The CDR3 spans 18 residues. The CDR3 region has the DNA TGTGCCAGCAGCTTATTCGCCGTCATTGGGGGCCAGAACACTGAAGCTTTCTTT. Amino acid sequence: CASSLFAVIGGQNTEAFF.

This clone was recorded a few times. The chain carries TRBV28 and TRBJ1-1; no clear D gene. This CDR3 is 12 amino acids long. V lost 7 bases and J lost 6, with 12 bases in between. The germline V gene has CDR1 MDHEN and CDR2 SYDVKM. CDR3: CASTQLPSEAFF. CDR3 bases: TGTGCCAGCACCCAACTTCCCTCTGAAGCTTTCTTT.

The chain employs TRBV6-8 and TRBJ1-2, with 10 bases lining up with TRBD1. CDR3 length: 17 amino acids. The V gene's germline CDR1 is MNHGY and CDR2 SAAAGT. The trim removed 6 bases at V and 6 bases at J, leaving 16 bases unmatched. The CDR3 region is CASSPPHRTGGVNGYTF. In DNA, the CDR3 is TGTGCCAGCAGCCCCCCGCACCGGACAGGGGGTGTCAATGGCTACACCTTC.

This chain uses TRBV28 with TRBJ2-1; D perhaps matches TRBD1 (6 bases). This CDR3 has 15 amino acids. Trimming left V 5 bases short and J 4 bases short, with 15 bases between. Germline values: CDR1 MDHEN, CDR2 SYDVKM. The DNA for the CDR3 is TGTGCCAGCAGTCCCCTCAGGGGCTTTTACAATGAGCAGTTCTTC. It codes for CASSPLRGFYNEQFF.

This chain joins TRBV10-3 and TRBJ1-2; D uncertain. The CDR3 length is 13 residues. The germline V and J ends were trimmed by 0 bases and 8 bases, with 10 bases remaining between them. Per the germline V gene, CDR1 is ENHRY and CDR2 is SYGVKD. The CDR3 nucleotides read TGTGCCATCAGTGAGTCGGGCTCCGGAGGCTACACCTTC. Its translation: CAISESGSGGYTF.

This clone was detected a few times. The chain is built from TRBV7-9 and TRBJ1-3; 7 bases map to TRBD1. V was pared by 5 bases and J by 2 bases, with 3 bases of the junction left unmatched. Per germline, CDR1 SEHNR and CDR2 FQNEAQ (reference sequence). The CDR3 is 14 residues long. CDR3 nucleotide sequence: TGTGCCAGCAGCCAGGGACAGCCTGGAAACACCATATATTTT. Translated: CASSQGQPGNTIYF.

In DNA form, the CDR3 reads TGCGCCAGCAGCTTGACCGCAGGCGCCGGGGAGCTGTTTTTT. This gives the protein CASSLTAGAGELFF. The chain employs TRBV5-1 and TRBJ2-2, with no clear D. Trimming pared 1 base from V and 6 bases from J, leaving 10 bases between. Germline V gene data show CDR1 as SGHRS and CDR2 as YFSETQ. CDR3 length: 14 amino acids.

The chain is built from TRBV5-1 and TRBJ1-1, with TRBD1 as a possible D gene (5 bases). CDR3 size: 13 residues. Germline CDR1 SGHRS, CDR2 YFSETQ. V shed 3 bases and J shed 1 base, with 7 bases lying between them. The CDR3: CASSYGGNTEAFF. CDR3 nucleotide sequence: TGCGCCAGCAGCTACGGGGGGAACACTGAAGCTTTCTTT.

This chain links TRBV6-5 with TRBJ2-5; D is perhaps TRBD1 (6 bases). There are 16 residues in the CDR3. Germline values: CDR1 MNHEY, CDR2 SVGAGI. Trimming took 0 bases from V and 4 from J, leaving 15 bases between them. The CDR3 DNA sequence: TGTGCCAGCAGTTACTCGAGGGGAGTAGGGGGAGAGACCCAGTACTTC. Translated: CASSYSRGVGGETQYF.

The V and J genes are TRBV13 and TRBJ2-3, with a tentative D call TRBD1 (6 bases). Trimming took 7 bases from V and 5 from J, leaving 16 bases between them. The CDR3 is made up of 14 amino acids. The germline V gene has CDR1 PRHDT and CDR2 FYEKMQ (reference sequence). The CDR3 DNA reads TGTGCCAGCAAACGGCTAGAGGGGGTAGATACGCAGTATTTT. It codes for CASKRLEGVDTQYF. The whole variable domain, filled in from reference TRBV13 and TRBJ2-3, reads AAGVIQSPRHLIKEKRETATLKCYPIPRHDTVYWYQQGPGQDPQFLISFYEKMQSDKGSIPDRFSAQQFSDYHSELNMSSLELGDSALYFCASKRLEGVDTQYFGPGTRLTVL.

The gene calls are TRBV7-2 and TRBJ1-1, with 7 bases identical to TRBD1. The CDR3 is 15 residues long. J gave up 4 bases and V 4 bases, and 9 bases lay outside the gene matches. From germline, CDR1 is SGHTA and CDR2 FQGNSA. The CDR3 protein is CASSSGTAAVTEAFF. The CDR3 DNA is TGTGCCAGCAGCTCCGGGACAGCGGCTGTCACTGAAGCTTTCTTT.

The chain uses TRBV11-2 and TRBJ2-3, with TRBD2 identical over 14 bases. The length of the CDR3 is 16 residues. Germline V gene sequence: CDR1 SGHAT, CDR2 FQNNGV. V lost 4 bases, J lost 1 base, and 1 base stayed unmatched. For the CDR3, the DNA is TGTGCCAGCAGCTCGGGACTAGCGGGAGGCACAGATACGCAGTATTTT. This encodes CASSSGLAGGTDTQYF.

Here the CDR3 DNA reads TGTGCCAGCAGTTTAACTGGACAGGTAGCTTATGGCTACACCTTC. Translated, it gives CASSLTGQVAYGYTF. The chain employs TRBV6-5 and TRBJ1-2; the match to TRBD1 covers 7 bases. From germline, CDR1 is MNHEY and CDR2 SVGAGI. Trimming at V came to 4 bases and at J to 5 bases, leaving 10 bases not matched to a gene. The length of the CDR3 is 15 residues.

CDR3 region: CASSYQIPTGGTEAFF. DNA of the CDR3: TGTGCCAGCAGTTACCAGATACCGACGGGGGGCACTGAAGCTTTCTTT. The rearrangement uses TRBV6-5 and TRBJ1-1; tentative D call: TRBD1 (5 bases). Germline CDR1 is MNHEY and CDR2 is SVGAGI. Trimming left V 2 bases short and J 4 bases short, with 17 bases between. This CDR3 comprises 16 residues.

The gene calls are TRBV5-4 and TRBJ1-1, with TRBD1 as a possible D gene (6 bases). In germline, CDR1 is SGHNT, CDR2 YYREEE (reference sequence). CDR3 length equals 15 residues. Trimming removed 0 bases at V and 4 bases at J, with 13 bases between. Here the CDR3 DNA reads TGTGCCAGCAGCTTGGCCGGAAGGGGGAGCACTGAAGCTTTCTTT. This sequence encodes CASSLAGRGSTEAFF.

This chain joins TRBV6-5 and TRBJ2-1; D is undetermined. This CDR3 spans 13 amino acids. V was cut by 4 bases and J by 6 bases, with 10 bases left in between. Germline V gives CDR1 MNHEY, CDR2 SVGAGI. This CDR3 reads CASSFPQANEQFF. In DNA form, the CDR3 reads TGTGCCAGCAGTTTCCCTCAGGCCAATGAGCAGTTCTTC.

This clone turned up a few times. This chain connects TRBV6-5 to TRBJ2-7; 7 bases fit TRBD1. V lost 6 bases to trimming and J lost 7 bases; unmatched junction nucleotides: 15. In germline, CDR1 is MNHEY, CDR2 SVGAGI. The CDR3 extends over 15 amino acids. Here the CDR3 reads CASSQSGTALQEQYF. The CDR3 DNA is TGTGCCAGCAGCCAGTCCGGGACAGCCCTTCAAGAGCAGTACTTC.

V is TRBV27 and J is TRBJ2-7; 7 bases are shared with TRBD1. The CDR3 has 14 amino acids. In germline, CDR1 is MNHEY, CDR2 SMNVEV (reference sequence). The V gene end was trimmed by 5 bases and the J gene end by 2 bases; junction bases not matched to a gene: 6. CDR3 sequence (DNA): TGTGCCAGCAGTCTTGGGACAGCAACCTACGAGCAGTACTTC. Encoded protein: CASSLGTATYEQYF.

This clone was detected a few times. J is TRBJ1-4 and V is TRBV5-1, with D perhaps TRBD1 (5 bases). The CDR3 runs to 15 residues. CDR1 is SGHRS and CDR2 is YFSETQ in the germline V gene. V was clipped by 0 bases and J by 4 bases, with 10 bases between them. CDR3 sequence reads: CASSLDQGSNEKLFF. In DNA form, the CDR3 reads TGCGCCAGCAGCTTGGACCAGGGAAGTAATGAAAAACTGTTTTTT. The full variable domain, rest sourced from reference TRBV5-1 and TRBJ1-4, is KAGVTQTPRYLIKTRGQQVTLSCSPISGHRSVSWYQQTPGQGLQFLFEYFSETQRNKGNFPGRFSGRQFSNSRSEMNVSTLELGDSALYLCASSLDQGSNEKLFFGSGTQLSVL.